This T cell receptor beta chain comes out of a study of cytomegalovirus exposure and HLA in healthy donors. The germline gives CDR1 KGHSH, CDR2 LQKENI. With 2 bases removed from V and 1 base from J, the gap between germline ends came to 6 bases. This CDR3 comprises 14 residues. Study findings and constraints: In a later analysis, TCR beta V- and J-gene trimming was associated with a missense DCLRE1C variant. The study flagged around 160 TCR beta chains as cytomegalovirus-associated. Later on, an analysis showed TCR association rates differing by HLA locus, with DRB1 the most and HLA-C the fewest.

Vbeta (60) and Jbeta (13) primers were used in the PCR. How the authors handled the data: Tens of millions of unique TCR beta chains, roughly 11 million shared, were counted in a later analysis. Clones were read by immunoSEQ multiplex PCR, and TCRdb kept only the in-frame ones, dropping some. That table is the source of V, J and clone size, and D and trimming were worked out from the DNA. Its clone listing holds some 130,000 clones. Regarding this clone: Its antigen is not known. Other DNA sequences of this sample code for an identical CDR3.

The J gene is TRBJ1-5, the V gene TRBV18, with no clear D. Sequencing was carried out using PBMCs. The origin of this receptor is a young man in good health and CMV-seronegative. The CDR3 DNA reads TGTGCCAGCTCACCAGGTGAGAGCAATCAGCCCCAGCATTTT. Protein: CASSPGESNQPQHF.